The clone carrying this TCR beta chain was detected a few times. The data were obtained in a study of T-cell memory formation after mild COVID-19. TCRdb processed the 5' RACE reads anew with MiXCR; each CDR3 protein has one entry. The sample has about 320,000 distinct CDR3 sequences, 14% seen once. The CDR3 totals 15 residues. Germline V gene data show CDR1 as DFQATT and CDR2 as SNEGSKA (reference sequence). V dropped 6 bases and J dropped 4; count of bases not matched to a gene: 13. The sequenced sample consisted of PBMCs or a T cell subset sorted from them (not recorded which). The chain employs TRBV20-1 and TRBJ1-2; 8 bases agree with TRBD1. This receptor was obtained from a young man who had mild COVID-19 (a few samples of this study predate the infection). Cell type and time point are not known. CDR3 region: CSAPDRGKWSYGYTF. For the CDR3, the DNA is TGCAGTGCCCCCGACAGGGGAAAGTGGAGCTATGGCTACACCTTC.